Below are 28 T cell receptor beta chains sequenced from a single sample in a study of spatial heterogeneity in lung cancer. The time point was: sample taken at primary tumor resection. TCRdb itself ran the 5' RACE reads through MiXCR, one entry per CDR3 protein. The sample lists about 6,100 distinct CDR3 sequences, roughly an eighth occurring once. The sample consisted of lung tissue, taken at surgery. The receptor source for this set is a human donor with early-stage non-small cell lung cancer.

In the case of this clonotype: This beta chain is a stray sequence in a library constructed for alpha chains; its clone size is not meaningful. The rearrangement joins TRBV12-3 or TRBV12-4 to TRBJ1-1, with D possibly being TRBD1 (6 bases). Trimming cost V 3 bases and J 1 base, with 18 bases left between them. The CDR3 is made up of 17 amino acids. This chain's CDR3 is CASSFLQGRPGNTEAFF. The DNA for the CDR3 is TGTGCCAGCAGTTTTCTTCAGGGGCGGCCGGGGAACACTGAAGCTTTCTTT.

Judged by abundance, this clonotype is medium-sized. The size of this beta chain means little, since it is a stray read in a library made for alpha chains. The chain carries TRBV7-2 and TRBJ2-5; D not resolved. The CDR3 contains 12 residues. Trimming took off 3 bases at V and 4 bases at J, with 6 bases between the two ends. The germline V gene encodes CDR1 SGHTA and CDR2 FQGNSA. CDR3 coding DNA: TGTGCCAGCAGCTTTAGTGGAGAGACCCAGTACTTC. This gives the protein CASSFSGETQYF.

The sample holds many counts of this clonotype. With the library built for alpha chains, this beta chain is off target and its frequency is not meaningful. The J gene is TRBJ1-5, the V gene TRBV12-3 or TRBV12-4; 8 bases are a match to TRBD1. Trimming at V came to 6 bases and at J to 0 bases, leaving 4 bases not matched to a gene. There are 15 residues in the CDR3. This CDR3 is CASSRTGLSNQPQHF. Written as DNA, the CDR3 is TGTGCCAGCAGCCGGACAGGGCTTAGCAATCAGCCCCAGCATTTT.

Many counts were recorded for this clonotype. Found in a library prepared for alpha chains, this beta chain is an off-target read, and its abundance has little meaning. The J gene is TRBJ1-1, the V gene TRBV6-1; 8 bases align to TRBD1. The CDR3 spans 14 residues. The V gene's germline CDR1 is MNHNS and CDR2 SASEGT. The ends lost 6 bases at V and 5 bases at J; junction bases unmatched: 8. The CDR3 is CASSERTGLTEAFF. The CDR3 DNA is TGTGCCAGCAGCGAAAGGACAGGGCTGACTGAAGCTTTCTTT.

This clonotype was counted ten times or more. The library was designed around alpha chains, so this beta chain is a stray read whose abundance carries little weight. The chain has TRBV2 and TRBJ2-7, with D tentatively TRBD1 or TRBD2 (5 bases each). With 4 bases removed from V and 3 bases from J, the gap between germline ends came to 16 bases. This CDR3 comprises 15 residues. Per the germline V gene, CDR1 is SNHLY and CDR2 is FYNNEI. The CDR3 DNA sequence: TGTGCCAGCAGTGGGGCTCCCGGTGGGGGCTACGAGCAGTACTTC. This translates into CASSGAPGGGYEQYF.

Judged by abundance, this clonotype is medium-sized. Because this beta chain is a stray read in a library intended to capture alpha chains, its abundance should not be given much weight. The chain uses TRBV20-1 and TRBJ1-1; D gene unclear. This CDR3 is 13 amino acids long. V lost 7 bases to trimming and J lost 5 bases, with 17 bases between them. Per germline, CDR1 DFQATT and CDR2 SNEGSKA (reference sequence). For the CDR3, the DNA is TGCAGTGTCCCACGTGGTTCTTGGACTGAAGCTTTCTTT. It specifies CSVPRGSWTEAFF.

This clonotype rates as medium-sized. The library was built for alpha chains, so this beta chain is an off-target read and its size means little. This CDR3 is CASSLREQFF. The CDR3 coding sequence is TGTGCCAGCAGCTTGCGTGAGCAGTTCTTC. The chain has TRBV7-2 and TRBJ2-1; D call uncertain. This CDR3 has 10 amino acids. V lost 3 bases, J lost 9 bases, and 3 bases lay in between. CDR1 and CDR2 (germline): SGHTA, FQGNSA.

This clonotype was observed many times. The library was built for alpha chains, so this beta chain is an off-target read and its size means little. The chain uses TRBV29-1 and TRBJ1-1, with D maybe TRBD1 (6 bases). The length of the CDR3 is 13 residues. V was cut by 7 bases and J by 5 bases, with 17 bases left in between. In germline, CDR1 is SQVTM, CDR2 ANQGSEA. The CDR3 loop is CSGTGQTFTEAFF. CDR3 sequence (DNA): TGCAGCGGCACGGGACAAACCTTTACTGAAGCTTTCTTT.

Within the sample, this clonotype is medium-sized. Because the library targeted alpha chains, this beta chain is an off-target read whose size means little. CDR3 residues: CASSQSGDTQYF. The CDR3 nucleotides are TGCGCCAGCAGTCAATCAGGGGATACGCAGTATTTT. The J gene is TRBJ2-3, the V gene TRBV23-1, with D hard to call. TRBV23-1 is reported as an ORF; its role is uncertain. Trimming removed 0 bases at V and 6 bases at J, with 4 bases between. The CDR3 consists of 12 residues.

A note on this clonotype: This beta chain is off target for a library built for alpha chains, so its abundance means little. The V call is TRBV25-1, the J call TRBJ2-3; perhaps TRBD2 as D (5 bases). The germline CDR1 and CDR2 sequences are MGHDK and SYGVNS. The CDR3 totals 17 residues. Between the trimmed V and J ends, which lost 1 base and 1 base, there was a span of 15 bases. The CDR3 sequence is CASSEFTTSAGTDTQYF. The CDR3 DNA follows: TGTGCCAGCAGTGAATTTACCACCTCAGCGGGCACAGATACGCAGTATTTT. Looking up the rest from reference TRBV25-1 and TRBJ2-3 gives the full variable domain: EADIYQTPRYLVIGTGKKITLECSQTMGHDKMYWYQQDPGMELHLIHYSYGVNSTEKGDLSSESTVSRIRTEHFPLTLESARPSHTSQYLCASSEFTTSAGTDTQYFGPGTRLTVL.

This clonotype has at least ten counts. Little can be read into the size of this beta chain, an off-target read in a library designed for alpha chains. The chain recombines TRBV27 with TRBJ1-1, with 7 bases that match TRBD1. Germline V gene lookup returns CDR1 MNHEY and CDR2 SMNVEV (reference sequence). The CDR3 has 13 residues. The J segment lost 11 bases and the V segment lost 6 bases, leaving 12 bases of the junction unmatched. CDR3 sequence reads: CASSLVTGSLAFF. The CDR3 nucleotides are TGTGCCAGCAGCCTAGTGACAGGGAGTTTGGCTTTCTTT.

By share of the sample, this clonotype is medium-sized. This beta chain is an unintended read in a library built for alpha chains; its size means little. The chain recombines TRBV10-3 with TRBJ2-7; D gene ambiguous. The CDR3 has 16 residues. From germline, CDR1 is ENHRY and CDR2 SYGVKD. Trimming removed 2 bases at V and 0 bases at J, with 14 bases between. The CDR3 is CAISEPTLRSSYEQYF. For the CDR3, the DNA is TGTGCCATCAGTGAGCCGACCCTAAGGAGCTCCTACGAGCAGTACTTC.

This clonotype appeared many times. This beta chain represents an off-target read in a library built for alpha chains; its size is of limited meaning. The chain recombines TRBV11-2 with TRBJ1-2, with D unresolved. Between the trimmed V and J ends, which lost 1 base and 1 base, there was a span of 16 bases. CDR1 and CDR2 from the germline V gene are SGHAT and FQNNGV. CDR3 length: 17 amino acids. This chain's CDR3 is CASSLGDIGLFNYGYTF. CDR3 coding DNA: TGTGCCAGCAGCTTAGGCGACATCGGCCTATTTAACTATGGCTACACCTTC.

This clonotype was found many times. This beta chain is a stray sequence in a library constructed for alpha chains; its clone size is not meaningful. V gene TRBV4-2 combines with J gene TRBJ2-6; D is uncertain. The CDR3 runs 15 residues. Germline V lookup: CDR1 LGHNA, CDR2 YNFKEQ. The V gene lost 6 bases and the J gene lost 1 base, with 10 bases spanning the gap. CDR3 protein: CASRQPGSGANVLTF. The CDR3 DNA sequence: TGTGCCAGCAGACAACCTGGGTCTGGGGCCAACGTCCTGACTTTC.

This clonotype showed up many times. Because the library targeted alpha chains, this beta chain is an off-target read whose size means little. The chain combines TRBV5-1 with TRBJ2-2, with 7 bases matching TRBD1. The CDR3 totals 16 residues. V was clipped by 4 bases and J by 2 bases; unmatched bases: 8. The V gene's germline CDR1 is SGHRS and CDR2 YFSETQ. CDR3 bases: TGCGCCAGCAGCGTGACGACAGGGTCTAACACCGGGGAGCTGTTTTTT. Translation: CASSVTTGSNTGELFF.

In this sample, this clonotype is medium-sized. This beta chain represents an off-target read in a library built for alpha chains; its size is of limited meaning. CDR3 DNA: TGCAGCGTGGGACCTGGTGCAACTAATGAAAAACTGTTTTTT. This sequence encodes CSVGPGATNEKLFF. The rearrangement uses TRBV29-1 and TRBJ1-4, with a tentative D call TRBD1 (5 bases). V gave up 6 bases and J gave up 0 bases, with 11 bases separating them. Per germline, CDR1 SQVTM and CDR2 ANQGSEA. The CDR3 is 14 amino acids.

This clonotype occurred many times. Since it is a stray read in a library aimed at alpha chains, this beta chain has a size that is not meaningful. The chain joins TRBV7-8 to TRBJ1-2; D gene unclear. From germline, CDR1 is SGHVS and CDR2 FQNEAQ. Trimming pared 1 base from V and 2 bases from J, leaving 5 bases between. CDR3 length: 13 amino acids. CDR3 loop: CASSLDLNYGYTF. The CDR3, as DNA: TGTGCCAGCAGCTTAGACTTAAACTATGGCTACACCTTC.

At least ten counts were recorded for this clonotype. Within a library made for alpha chains, this beta chain is off target, and its count is uninformative. The chain uses TRBV19 and TRBJ2-1, with TRBD1 matching over 9 bases. CDR3 size: 15 residues. V shed 5 bases and J 8 bases; nucleotides not matched to a gene: 10. Germline V lookup: CDR1 LNHDA, CDR2 SQIVND (reference sequence). The CDR3 DNA reads TGTGCCAGTAGTGTGGGACAGGGTTGGTTTCATGAGCAGTTCTTC. This codes for CASSVGQGWFHEQFF.

This clonotype was counted a few times. With the library built for alpha chains, this beta chain is off target and its frequency is not meaningful. V gene TRBV12-3 or TRBV12-4 combines with J gene TRBJ1-5; D is unresolved. Trimming pared 2 bases from V and 4 bases from J, leaving 9 bases between. The CDR3 covers 14 residues. The CDR3 region is CASSLSSLNQPQHF. CDR3 nucleotide sequence: TGTGCCAGCAGTTTATCCAGCCTTAATCAGCCCCAGCATTTT.

This clonotype was seen at least ten times. This beta chain is an off-target read within a library intended for alpha chains, so its frequency means little. The rearrangement uses TRBV18 and TRBJ2-4, with 10 bases matching TRBD1. The CDR3 has 15 residues. Trimming took 5 bases from V and 7 from J; bases not matched to a gene: 8. The germline gives CDR1 KGHSH, CDR2 LQKENI. This chain's CDR3 is CASSAGTGVTNIQYF. The CDR3 coding sequence is TGTGCCAGCTCAGCCGGGACAGGGGTTACCAACATTCAGTACTTC.

Relative to its sample, this clonotype is medium-sized. Within a library made for alpha chains, this beta chain is off target, and its count is uninformative. The chain links TRBV15 to TRBJ2-5; 9 nucleotides agree with TRBD2. CDR1 is LNHNV and CDR2 is YYDKDF in the germline V gene (reference sequence). There are 18 residues in the CDR3. Unmatched junction bases numbered 9, after V lost 1 base and J lost 0 bases. CDR3 nucleotides: TGTGCCACCAGCAGAGTACGGCTAGCGGGACTCTACCAAGAGACCCAGTACTTC. Translation: CATSRVRLAGLYQETQYF.

This clonotype came up many times. Because the library targeted alpha chains, this beta chain is an off-target read whose size means little. The J gene is TRBJ2-2, the V gene TRBV11-1, with D perhaps matching TRBD1 (5 bases). CDR1 is SGHAT and CDR2 is FQDESV in the germline V gene (reference sequence). The CDR3 consists of 14 residues. Deletions cut 5 bases from V and 4 bases from J, with 11 bases between. The CDR3 here is CASSPQGSTGELFF. The DNA of the CDR3 is TGTGCCAGCAGCCCGCAGGGAAGCACCGGGGAGCTGTTTTTT.

By proportion, this clonotype is medium-sized. A library made for alpha chains picked up this beta chain off target, so its size means little. The genes are TRBV10-3 and TRBJ1-2; no clear D gene. Trimming shortened V by 7 bases and J by 4 bases, and 10 bases separated the two germline ends. The CDR3 loop spans 12 amino acids. Germline V gives CDR1 ENHRY, CDR2 SYGVKD. CDR3 residues: CAINSGFYGYTF. The CDR3 region has the DNA TGTGCCATCAACTCCGGATTCTATGGCTACACCTTC.

This clonotype was seen many times. This beta chain is an unintended read in a library built for alpha chains; its size means little. The chain employs TRBV6-2 or TRBV6-3 and TRBJ2-1, with a weak D call TRBD2 (5 bases). Trimming left V 6 bases short and J 9 bases short, with 12 bases between. Germline CDR1 reads MNHEY; CDR2 reads SVGEGT. This CDR3 spans 12 amino acids. CDR3 region: CASSSRDGEQFF. The CDR3 DNA reads as TGTGCCAGCAGCTCCCGGGATGGTGAGCAGTTCTTC.

About this clonotype itself: This beta chain is off target for a library built for alpha chains, so its abundance means little. V usage is TRBV25-1 and J usage is TRBJ2-2, with a tentative D call TRBD2 (6 bases). The V gene's germline CDR1 is MGHDK and CDR2 SYGVNS. V gave up 8 bases and J gave up 1 base, with 17 bases separating them. CDR3 size: 16 residues. As DNA, the CDR3 is TGTGCCAGCCCGACCTGGACTAACGAGAACACCGGGGAGCTGTTTTTT. Its protein product is CASPTWTNENTGELFF.

This clonotype is medium-sized by share. The library was prepared for alpha chains; this beta chain is a stray read, so its frequency means little. V is TRBV10-3 and J is TRBJ2-4; 11 bases match TRBD2. The CDR3 covers 18 residues. From germline, CDR1 is ENHRY and CDR2 SYGVKD. J lost 0 bases, V lost 11 bases, and 15 bases had no gene match. CDR3 coding DNA: TGTGCCTCCTCATCCGGGACTAGCGGATTACTAGCCAAAAACATTCAGTACTTC. Its translation is CASSSGTSGLLAKNIQYF.

This clonotype came up many times. With the library built for alpha chains, this beta chain is off target and its frequency is not meaningful. The chain links TRBV19 to TRBJ2-5; 11 bases map to TRBD2. Germline V gene lookup returns CDR1 LNHDA and CDR2 SQIVND (reference sequence). V dropped 5 bases and J dropped 1; count of bases not matched to a gene: 6. This CDR3 is built from 16 residues. CDR3: CASSPGLAVPQETQYF. The CDR3 coding sequence is TGTGCCAGTAGTCCGGGACTAGCGGTACCCCAAGAGACCCAGTACTTC.

With respect to this clonotype: With the library built for alpha chains, this beta chain is off target and its frequency is not meaningful. The genes are TRBV4-2 and TRBJ1-5, with TRBD1 matching 8 bases. The CDR3 loop spans 15 amino acids. Germline lookup yields CDR1 LGHNA and CDR2 YNFKEQ. V lost 3 bases, J lost 7 bases, and 8 bases stayed unmatched. The DNA of the CDR3 is TGTGCCAGCAGCCACGATAACAGGGGGTTACAGCCCCAGCATTTT. Translated: CASSHDNRGLQPQHF.